The rows below give T cell receptor beta chains drawn from one sample of a study of early T cells in non-severe SARS-CoV-2 infection. TCRdb re-called the 5' RACE reads with MiXCR, one entry per CDR3 protein. The repertoire holds around 49,000 distinct CDR3 sequences, around 4.6% seen once, with roughly 6.4% in the top ten. The sequencing sample was made of whole blood. These TCRs come from an adult who was a healthcare worker with PCR-confirmed SARS-CoV-2 infection or an uninfected control (not recorded which). CDR3s include the opening cysteine and the closing phenylalanine or tryptophan. The D gene is left open where the match is weak. Clone size, where shown, is once, few, many, or a class for clones that have expanded.

j_call v_call d_call clone_size cdr3_nt cdr3_aa
TRBJ1-1 TRBV25-1 TRBD1 many TGTGCCAGCACCCAGACAGGGGAAGGCACTGAAGCTTTCTTT CASTQTGEGTEAFF
TRBJ1-1 TRBV7-3 . . TGTGCCAGCAGCTCGACAGGTAACACTGAAGCTTTCTTT CASSSTGNTEAFF
TRBJ2-7 TRBV20-1 TRBD2 few TGCAGTGCTAGCAGAGCGGGACGCTACGAGCAGTACTTC CSASRAGRYEQYF
TRBJ2-1 TRBV14 . many TGTGCCAGCAGCCACGAGAGGGGTGCCTACAATGAGCAGTTCTTC CASSHERGAYNEQFF
TRBJ1-1 TRBV6-6 TRBD1 few TGTGCCAGCAGTTACTCCGCCGGACAGGGAATACACACTGAAGCTTTCTTT CASSYSAGQGIHTEAFF
TRBJ2-7 TRBV7-6 . many TGTGCCAGCAGCTTTATAACGAGCGAGCAGTACTTC CASSFITSEQYF
TRBJ2-1 TRBV7-8 . few TGTGCCAGCAGCTATCCAGCGGGTCAGCAGTTCTTC CASSYPAGQQFF
TRBJ2-1 TRBV12-3/TRBV12-4 TRBD2 few TGTGCCAGCAGTTTGGTGTTAGCGGGAGGGGAATACAATGAGCAGTTCTTC CASSLVLAGGEYNEQFF
TRBJ2-6 TRBV29-1 . many TGCAGCGTTTTTGACAGCCTTGGGGCCAACGTCCTGACTTTC CSVFDSLGANVLTF
TRBJ2-7 TRBV7-8 . many TGTGCCAGCAGCGCCGGACCCTCCGGCGAGCAGTACTTC CASSAGPSGEQYF
TRBJ1-1 TRBV5-1 . . TGCGCCAGCAGCTTGGTCCCTGGCGAGACTGAAGCTTTCTTT CASSLVPGETEAFF
TRBJ2-5 TRBV6-2/TRBV6-3 TRBD1 medium-sized TGTGCCAGCAGTTACGATTTCAGGACAGGGGCTCAAGAGACCCAGTACTTC CASSYDFRTGAQETQYF
TRBJ2-1 TRBV5-4 TRBD2 . TGTGCCAGCAGCCAGGACAGGACTAGCGCAAACAATGAGCAGTTCTTC CASSQDRTSANNEQFF
TRBJ1-1 TRBV20-1 TRBD1 many TGCAGTTTATGGACAGGAACTTACACTGAAGCTTTCTTT CSLWTGTYTEAFF
TRBJ2-1 TRBV29-1 . many TGCAGCGGCCGGAGAGGGAGCGACAATGAGCAGTTCTTC CSGRRGSDNEQFF
TRBJ1-1 TRBV20-1 TRBD1 many TGCAGTGCTAGAGGGCCCGGGACAGGGGGATACAACACTGAAGCTTTCTTT CSARGPGTGGYNTEAFF